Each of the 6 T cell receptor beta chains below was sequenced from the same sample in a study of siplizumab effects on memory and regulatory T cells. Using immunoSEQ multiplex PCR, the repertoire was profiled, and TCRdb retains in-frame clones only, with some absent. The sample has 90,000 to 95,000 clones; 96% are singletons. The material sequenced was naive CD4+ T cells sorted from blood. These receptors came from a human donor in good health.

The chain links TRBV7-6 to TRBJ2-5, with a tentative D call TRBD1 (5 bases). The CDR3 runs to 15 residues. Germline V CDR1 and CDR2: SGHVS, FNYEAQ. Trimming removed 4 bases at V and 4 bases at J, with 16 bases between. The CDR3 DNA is TGTGCCAGCAGCTCCGACAACACAGGTTCAGAGACCCAGTACTTC. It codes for CASSSDNTGSETQYF.

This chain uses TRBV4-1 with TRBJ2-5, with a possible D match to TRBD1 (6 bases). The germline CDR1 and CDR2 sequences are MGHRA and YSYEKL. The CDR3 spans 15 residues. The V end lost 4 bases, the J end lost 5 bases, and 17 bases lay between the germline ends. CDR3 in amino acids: CASSRTQGTMETQYF. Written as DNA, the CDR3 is TGCGCCAGCAGCCGGACACAGGGAACGATGGAGACCCAGTACTTC.

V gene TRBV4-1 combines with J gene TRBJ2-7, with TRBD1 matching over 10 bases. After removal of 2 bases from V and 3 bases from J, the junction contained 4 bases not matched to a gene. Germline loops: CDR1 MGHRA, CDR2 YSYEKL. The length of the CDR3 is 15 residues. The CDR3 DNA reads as TGCGCCAGCAGCCAACAGACAGGGGGCAGCTACGAGCAGTACTTC. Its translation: CASSQQTGGSYEQYF.

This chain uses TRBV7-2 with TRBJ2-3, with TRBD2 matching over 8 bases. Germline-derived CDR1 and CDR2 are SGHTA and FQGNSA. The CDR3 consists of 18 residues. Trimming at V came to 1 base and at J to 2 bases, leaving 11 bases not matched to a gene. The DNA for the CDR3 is TGTGCCAGCAGCTTAGGGTCATCCAGCGGGGGCCTCACAGATACGCAGTATTTT. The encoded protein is CASSLGSSSGGLTDTQYF. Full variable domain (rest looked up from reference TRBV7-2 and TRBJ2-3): GAGVSQSPSNKVTEKGKDVELRCDPISGHTALYWYRQSLGQGLEFLIYFQGNSAPDKSGLPSDRFSAERTGGSVSTLTIQRTQQEDSAVYLCASSLGSSSGGLTDTQYFGPGTRLTVL.

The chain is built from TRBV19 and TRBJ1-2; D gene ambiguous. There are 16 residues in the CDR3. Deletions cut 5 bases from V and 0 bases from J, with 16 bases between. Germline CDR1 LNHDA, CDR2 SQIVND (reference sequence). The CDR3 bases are TGTGCCAGTAGTGCCCCGGACGCCGGGGCTAACTATGGCTACACCTTC. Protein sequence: CASSAPDAGANYGYTF. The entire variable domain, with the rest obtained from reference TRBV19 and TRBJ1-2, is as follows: DGGITQSPKYLFRKEGQNVTLSCEQNLNHDAMYWYRQDPGQGLRLIYYSQIVNDFQKGDIAEGYSVSREKKESFPLTVTSAQKNPTAFYLCASSAPDAGANYGYTFGSGTRLTVV.

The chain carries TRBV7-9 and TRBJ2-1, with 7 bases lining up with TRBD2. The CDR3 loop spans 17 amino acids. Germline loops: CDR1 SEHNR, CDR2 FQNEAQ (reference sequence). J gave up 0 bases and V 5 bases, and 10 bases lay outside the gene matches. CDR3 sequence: CASSVGDYSSSYNEQFF. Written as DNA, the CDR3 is TGTGCCAGCAGCGTAGGGGACTACAGCTCCTCCTACAATGAGCAGTTCTTC.